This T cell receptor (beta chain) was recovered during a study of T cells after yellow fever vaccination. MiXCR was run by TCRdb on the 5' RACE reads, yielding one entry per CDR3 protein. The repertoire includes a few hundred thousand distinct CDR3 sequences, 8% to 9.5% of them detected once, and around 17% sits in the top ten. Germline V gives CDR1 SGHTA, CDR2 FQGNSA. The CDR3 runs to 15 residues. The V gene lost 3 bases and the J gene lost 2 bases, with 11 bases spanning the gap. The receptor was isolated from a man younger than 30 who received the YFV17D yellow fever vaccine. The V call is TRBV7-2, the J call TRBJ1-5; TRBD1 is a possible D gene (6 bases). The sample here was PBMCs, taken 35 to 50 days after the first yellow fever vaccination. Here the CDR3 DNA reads TGTGCCAGCAGCTTCGGGGGACAACGCAATCAGCCCCAGCATTTT. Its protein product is CASSFGGQRNQPQHF.